This T cell receptor (beta chain) was recovered during a study of cytomegalovirus exposure and HLA in healthy donors. Study summary: Early released data had about 85 million unique TCRs, all coming from HLA-typed donors. General study points: TCR association rates varied by HLA locus in a later analysis, with DRB1 highest and HLA-C lowest. The classifier reportedly diagnosed cytomegalovirus status with high sensitivity and specificity.

13 Jbeta primers and 60 Vbeta primers were used for the PCR. In the original processing: Unique TCR beta chains numbered roughly 80 million in a later analysis, with roughly 11 million shared. Assay used: immunoSEQ multiplex PCR; TCRdb lists only in-frame clones, some missing. V, J and clone size are those of that table, while D and trimming were read from the DNA. Altogether about 140,000 clones are present, roughly 8.8% being singletons, with the ten largest covering around 7%. This CDR3 region has 13 residues. CDR1 and CDR2 (germline): SGHRS, YFSETQ. This clone has more than one count but fewer than ten. Its matching antigen is unknown.

The receptor comes from a woman aged 35 to 49 in good health and CMV-seropositive. V usage is TRBV5-1 and J usage is TRBJ2-5; 8 bases align to TRBD2. The J call may be incorrect, as the DNA end agrees better with TRBJ2-7. The sample consisted of PBMCs. The CDR3 loop reads CASSFAGGYEQYF. As DNA, the CDR3 is TGCGCCAGCAGCTTTGCGGGGGGCTACGAGCAGTACTTC.